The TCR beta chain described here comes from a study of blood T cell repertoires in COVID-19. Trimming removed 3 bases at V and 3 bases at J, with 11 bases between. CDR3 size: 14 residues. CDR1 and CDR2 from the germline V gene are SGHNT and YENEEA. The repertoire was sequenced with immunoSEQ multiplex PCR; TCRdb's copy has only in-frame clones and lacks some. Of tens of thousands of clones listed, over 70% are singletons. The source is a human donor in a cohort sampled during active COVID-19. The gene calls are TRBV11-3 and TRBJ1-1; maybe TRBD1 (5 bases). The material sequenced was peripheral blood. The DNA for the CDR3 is TGTGCCAGCAGCTTCGGGGGAGGGGACACTGAAGCTTTCTTT. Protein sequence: CASSFGGGDTEAFF.